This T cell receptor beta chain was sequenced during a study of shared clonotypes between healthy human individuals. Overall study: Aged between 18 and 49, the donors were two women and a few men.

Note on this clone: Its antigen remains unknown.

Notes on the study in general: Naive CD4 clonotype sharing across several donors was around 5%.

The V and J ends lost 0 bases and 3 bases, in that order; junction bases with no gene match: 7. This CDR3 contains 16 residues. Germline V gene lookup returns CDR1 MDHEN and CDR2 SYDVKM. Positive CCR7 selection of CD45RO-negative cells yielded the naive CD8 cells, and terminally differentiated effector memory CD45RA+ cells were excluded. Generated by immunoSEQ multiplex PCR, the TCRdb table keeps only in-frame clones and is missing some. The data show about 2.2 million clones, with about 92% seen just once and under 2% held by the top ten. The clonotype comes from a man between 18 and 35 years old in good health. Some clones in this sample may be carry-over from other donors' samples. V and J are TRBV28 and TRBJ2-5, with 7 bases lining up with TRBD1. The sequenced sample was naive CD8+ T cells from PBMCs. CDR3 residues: CASSLWTGQAKETQYF. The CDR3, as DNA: TGTGCCAGCAGTTTATGGACCGGACAGGCTAAAGAGACCCAGTACTTC.